The present T cell receptor (beta chain) was sequenced within a study of blood T cell repertoires in COVID-19. The overall study: Recovered participants had two consecutive negative NP/OP PCR tests, healthcare professional clearance, or symptom resolution. COVID-19 samples collected from the United States, Italy and Spain covered acute and convalescent phases. PBMCs, B-cell-depleted T cells, or T cells were the source of the cDNA or gDNA that made up the material.

The CDR3 totals 14 residues. The germline gives CDR1 ENHRY, CDR2 SYGVKD. The V and J ends lost 4 bases and 3 bases respectively, with 12 bases between them. Original processing methods: Estimates of nucleated cell counts were drawn from the amplification of reference gene primers. Only in-frame clones appear in the TCRdb table, and some are missing; sequencing was by immunoSEQ multiplex PCR. D and trimming were read from the DNA, whereas the V and J calls and clone size are those reported in that table. The data show roughly 150,000 clones, with approximately 79% seen just once and around 19% held by the top ten.

The receptor's source is a woman in her 70s in a cohort exposed to, infected with or recovered from COVID-19 (not recorded which). The chain carries TRBV10-3 and TRBJ1-1, with a weak D call TRBD1 (5 bases). The specimen sequenced was PBMCs or T cells enriched from blood (not recorded which). The CDR3 sequence: CAISGSGGDTEAFF. The CDR3 DNA follows: TGTGCCATCAGTGGAAGTGGGGGGGACACTGAAGCTTTCTTT.